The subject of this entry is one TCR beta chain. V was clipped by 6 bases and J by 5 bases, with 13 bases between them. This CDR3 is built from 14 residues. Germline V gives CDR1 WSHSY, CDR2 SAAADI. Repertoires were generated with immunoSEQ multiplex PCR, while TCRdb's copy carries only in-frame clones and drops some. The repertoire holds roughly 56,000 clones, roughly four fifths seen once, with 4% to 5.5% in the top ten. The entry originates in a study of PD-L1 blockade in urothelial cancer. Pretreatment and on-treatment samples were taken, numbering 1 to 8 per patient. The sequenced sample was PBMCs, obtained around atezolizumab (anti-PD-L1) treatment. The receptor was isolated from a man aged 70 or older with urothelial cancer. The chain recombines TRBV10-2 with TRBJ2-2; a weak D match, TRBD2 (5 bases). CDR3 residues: CASRDTSYTGELFF. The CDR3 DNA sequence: TGCGCCAGCAGAGACACTAGTTATACCGGGGAGCTGTTTTTT.